This is a list of T cell receptor beta chains from one sample in a study of T cell responses to AZD1222 COVID-19 vaccine. Libraries were prepared by immunoSEQ multiplex PCR; TCRdb keeps only in-frame clonotypes and omits some of them. This repertoire shows some 130,000 clones, 75% to 90% found once; its top ten account for 6.3%. The specimen was peripheral blood, collected on day 0 of AZD1222 vaccination. These receptors all stem from an adult in good health. Both conserved end residues are part of each CDR3. Each record gives: D gene, J gene, V gene, clone size, CDR3 protein, CDR3 DNA. The D gene is left open where the match is weak. Clone size, where shown, is once, few, many, or a class for clones that have expanded.

d_call: TRBD1; j_call: TRBJ2-7; v_call: TRBV11-2; clone_size: .; cdr3_aa: CASSLLQGALEQYF; cdr3_nt: TGTGCCAGCAGCTTACTTCAGGGGGCGCTTGAGCAGTACTTC
d_call: .; j_call: TRBJ1-3; v_call: TRBV7-6; clone_size: .; cdr3_aa: CASSPSGNTIYF; cdr3_nt: TGTGCCAGCAGCCCTTCTGGAAACACCATATATTTT
d_call: .; j_call: TRBJ2-7; v_call: TRBV14; clone_size: .; cdr3_aa: CASSQLRGGGLYEQYF; cdr3_nt: TGTGCCAGCAGCCAACTAAGGGGAGGGGGCCTTTACGAGCAGTACTTC
d_call: TRBD1; j_call: TRBJ1-2; v_call: TRBV6-5; clone_size: .; cdr3_aa: CASRLRDRGGYTF; cdr3_nt: TGTGCCAGCAGACTGCGGGACAGAGGTGGCTACACCTTC
d_call: TRBD1; j_call: TRBJ2-7; v_call: TRBV5-4; clone_size: .; cdr3_aa: CASSGGQGFIYEQYF; cdr3_nt: TGTGCCAGCAGCGGAGGACAGGGTTTTATCTACGAGCAGTACTTC
d_call: .; j_call: TRBJ1-2; v_call: TRBV5-1; clone_size: .; cdr3_aa: CASSLGLLANYGYTF; cdr3_nt: TGCGCCAGCAGCTTAGGACTGCTAGCTAACTATGGCTACACCTTC
d_call: .; j_call: TRBJ2-7; v_call: TRBV3-1/TRBV3-2; clone_size: .; cdr3_aa: CASSPNSKTYEQYF; cdr3_nt: TGTGCCAGCAGCCCGAACAGCAAGACCTACGAGCAGTACTTC
d_call: .; j_call: TRBJ2-3; v_call: TRBV7-2; clone_size: .; cdr3_aa: CASSLADTQYF; cdr3_nt: TGTGCCAGCAGCCTAGCAGATACGCAGTATTTT
d_call: .; j_call: TRBJ1-6; v_call: TRBV7-9; clone_size: .; cdr3_aa: CASITTEANSPLHF; cdr3_nt: TGTGCCAGCATCACCACAGAGGCCAATTCACCCCTCCACTTT
d_call: .; j_call: TRBJ2-1; v_call: TRBV11-2; clone_size: .; cdr3_aa: CASSSVRGPSYNEQFF; cdr3_nt: TGTGCCAGCAGCTCGGTCCGGGGACCCTCCTACAATGAGCAGTTCTTC
d_call: .; j_call: TRBJ1-5; v_call: TRBV10-2; clone_size: once; cdr3_aa: CASHQTGPIGPQHF; cdr3_nt: TGCGCCAGCCATCAAACAGGCCCAATAGGGCCCCAGCATTTT
d_call: .; j_call: TRBJ1-1; v_call: TRBV2; clone_size: .; cdr3_aa: CASRVDTEAFF; cdr3_nt: TGTGCCAGCAGGGTCGACACTGAAGCTTTCTTT
d_call: .; j_call: TRBJ2-7; v_call: TRBV6-5; clone_size: .; cdr3_aa: CASSTYSGWYYEQYF; cdr3_nt: TGTGCCAGCAGCACCTATTCAGGGTGGTACTACGAGCAGTACTTC
d_call: TRBD2; j_call: TRBJ2-3; v_call: TRBV5-1; clone_size: once; cdr3_aa: CASSFRAGTTSTDTQYF; cdr3_nt: TGCGCCAGCAGCTTCAGGGCCGGGACTACTAGCACAGATACGCAGTATTTT
d_call: .; j_call: TRBJ2-1; v_call: TRBV10-3; clone_size: once; cdr3_aa: CAINSGGTAPNEQFF; cdr3_nt: TGTGCCATCAATTCTGGCGGGACAGCTCCCAATGAGCAGTTCTTC
d_call: .; j_call: TRBJ2-7; v_call: TRBV5-4; clone_size: .; cdr3_aa: CASSLGGGQFHEQYF; cdr3_nt: TGTGCCAGCAGCTTGGGAGGGGGTCAGTTCCACGAGCAGTACTTC
d_call: TRBD1; j_call: TRBJ2-2; v_call: TRBV18; clone_size: .; cdr3_aa: CASSPGTAVRDGELFF; cdr3_nt: TGTGCCAGCTCACCCGGGACAGCCGTCCGGGACGGGGAGCTGTTTTTT
d_call: TRBD1; j_call: TRBJ1-2; v_call: TRBV6-5; clone_size: few; cdr3_aa: CASSLHRGVYGYTF; cdr3_nt: TGTGCCAGCAGCCTTCACAGGGGTGTCTATGGCTACACCTTC
d_call: .; j_call: TRBJ2-3; v_call: TRBV20-1; clone_size: .; cdr3_aa: CSASKTGVGTQYF; cdr3_nt: TGCAGTGCTAGTAAGACCGGGGTTGGTACGCAGTATTTT
d_call: .; j_call: TRBJ1-1; v_call: TRBV19; clone_size: .; cdr3_aa: CASSIEGGNTEAFF; cdr3_nt: TGTGCCAGTAGTATCGAAGGGGGGAACACTGAAGCTTTCTTT
d_call: .; j_call: TRBJ2-1; v_call: TRBV7-9; clone_size: .; cdr3_aa: CASSLGASSYNEQFF; cdr3_nt: TGTGCCAGCAGCTTAGGGGCCAGTTCCTACAATGAGCAGTTCTTC
d_call: TRBD2; j_call: TRBJ2-7; v_call: TRBV4-1; clone_size: once; cdr3_aa: CASSSSELAGSYEQYF; cdr3_nt: TGCGCCAGCAGCTCCTCTGAGCTAGCGGGGTCCTACGAGCAGTACTTC
d_call: .; j_call: TRBJ2-5; v_call: TRBV6-5; clone_size: .; cdr3_aa: CASGRTRGRQETQYF; cdr3_nt: TGTGCCAGCGGCCGGACAAGGGGGAGACAAGAGACCCAGTACTTC
d_call: .; j_call: TRBJ1-1; v_call: TRBV29-1; clone_size: once; cdr3_aa: CSVRPGHTEAFF; cdr3_nt: TGCAGCGTAAGACCGGGCCACACTGAAGCTTTCTTT
d_call: .; j_call: TRBJ1-2; v_call: TRBV6-5; clone_size: .; cdr3_aa: CASSFRGYGYTF; cdr3_nt: TGTGCCAGCAGTTTTAGGGGCTATGGCTACACCTTC
d_call: .; j_call: TRBJ1-1; v_call: TRBV28; clone_size: .; cdr3_aa: CASSQPRQNTEAFF; cdr3_nt: TGTGCCAGCAGCCAACCTCGACAGAACACTGAAGCTTTCTTT
d_call: TRBD2; j_call: TRBJ2-7; v_call: TRBV5-1; clone_size: .; cdr3_aa: CASSVNLAGGPGAYEQYF; cdr3_nt: TGCGCCTCCAGCGTTAACCTAGCGGGGGGGCCCGGGGCCTACGAGCAGTACTTC
d_call: .; j_call: TRBJ2-5; v_call: TRBV2; clone_size: .; cdr3_aa: CASAQRRETQYF; cdr3_nt: TGTGCCAGCGCCCAGAGGCGAGAGACCCAGTACTTC
d_call: .; j_call: TRBJ1-2; v_call: TRBV5-4; clone_size: .; cdr3_aa: CASSMQGMRYGYTF; cdr3_nt: TGTGCCAGCAGCATGCAGGGGATGCGCTATGGCTACACCTTC
d_call: .; j_call: TRBJ2-7; v_call: TRBV14; clone_size: .; cdr3_aa: CASSLRLAYEQYF; cdr3_nt: TGTGCCAGCAGCCTCAGGTTAGCCTACGAGCAGTACTTC
d_call: .; j_call: TRBJ2-1; v_call: TRBV7-9; clone_size: .; cdr3_aa: CASSLSGGSYNEQFF; cdr3_nt: TGTGCCAGCAGCTTAAGTGGGGGATCCTACAATGAGCAGTTCTTC
d_call: .; j_call: TRBJ1-2; v_call: TRBV4-2; clone_size: .; cdr3_aa: CASSQAGRVSGGGYTF; cdr3_nt: TGTGCCAGCAGCCAAGCGGGCAGGGTGAGTGGTGGTGGCTACACCTTC
d_call: .; j_call: TRBJ1-2; v_call: TRBV7-8; clone_size: .; cdr3_aa: CASSPMTENYGYTF; cdr3_nt: TGTGCCAGCAGCCCGATGACTGAGAACTATGGCTACACCTTC
d_call: .; j_call: TRBJ1-6; v_call: TRBV30; clone_size: .; cdr3_aa: CAWGVGVQGSPLHF; cdr3_nt: TGTGCCTGGGGTGTCGGGGTCCAAGGTTCACCCCTCCACTTT
d_call: TRBD1; j_call: TRBJ1-6; v_call: TRBV27; clone_size: .; cdr3_aa: CASSLSLSGGDSPLHF; cdr3_nt: TGTGCCAGCAGTTTATCCCTTTCAGGGGGTGATTCACCCCTCCACTTT
d_call: .; j_call: TRBJ1-2; v_call: TRBV12-5; clone_size: .; cdr3_aa: CASGLNYGYTF; cdr3_nt: TGTGCTAGTGGTTTAAACTATGGCTACACCTTC
d_call: TRBD1; j_call: TRBJ1-2; v_call: TRBV12-3/TRBV12-4; clone_size: .; cdr3_aa: CASSLGTDYSYTF; cdr3_nt: TGTGCCAGCAGCCTCGGGACAGATTATAGCTACACCTTC
d_call: .; j_call: TRBJ1-2; v_call: TRBV5-1; clone_size: .; cdr3_aa: CASTPRGGANYGYTF; cdr3_nt: TGCGCCAGCACCCCGCGAGGAGGGGCTAACTATGGCTACACCTTC
d_call: TRBD2; j_call: TRBJ2-2; v_call: TRBV19; clone_size: .; cdr3_aa: CASSKSGTSRTGELFF; cdr3_nt: TGTGCCAGTAGCAAATCTGGGACTAGTCGCACCGGGGAGCTGTTTTTT
d_call: .; j_call: TRBJ2-1; v_call: TRBV7-8; clone_size: .; cdr3_aa: CASSLARVGNEQFF; cdr3_nt: TGTGCCAGCAGCTTAGCGCGGGTGGGCAATGAGCAGTTCTTC
d_call: .; j_call: TRBJ1-1; v_call: TRBV6-2/TRBV6-3; clone_size: .; cdr3_aa: CASIFSRGKTEAFF; cdr3_nt: TGTGCCAGCATTTTCTCTCGGGGGAAAACTGAAGCTTTCTTT
d_call: .; j_call: TRBJ1-5; v_call: TRBV6-5; clone_size: .; cdr3_aa: CASSYGQPSNQPQHF; cdr3_nt: TGTGCCAGCAGTTATGGGCAGCCTAGCAATCAGCCCCAGCATTTT
d_call: .; j_call: TRBJ1-5; v_call: TRBV7-8; clone_size: .; cdr3_aa: CASSLLGSNQPQHF; cdr3_nt: TGTGCCAGCAGCTTACTTGGAAGCAATCAGCCCCAGCATTTT
d_call: .; j_call: TRBJ1-2; v_call: TRBV6-1; clone_size: few; cdr3_aa: CASSESEEGGHGYTF; cdr3_nt: TGTGCCAGCAGTGAGTCTGAAGAGGGAGGGCATGGCTACACCTTC
d_call: TRBD1; j_call: TRBJ1-1; v_call: TRBV19; clone_size: .; cdr3_aa: CASGTGALNTEAFF; cdr3_nt: TGTGCCAGCGGGACAGGGGCCTTGAACACTGAAGCTTTCTTT
d_call: .; j_call: TRBJ1-6; v_call: TRBV6-5; clone_size: .; cdr3_aa: CASSSRQIQVLHF; cdr3_nt: TGTGCCAGCAGTTCTCGACAGATTCAGGTGCTCCACTTT